This T cell receptor (beta chain) was observed in a study of blood T cell repertoires in COVID-19. The CDR3 is made up of 13 amino acids. The germline V and J ends were trimmed by 0 bases and 11 bases, with 13 bases remaining between them. Germline CDR1 is MNHEY and CDR2 is SVGEGT. Sequencing used immunoSEQ multiplex PCR; TCRdb keeps in-frame clones, though not all of them. The profile shows approximately 50,000 clones, approximately 82% of them singletons. The chain has TRBV6-2 or TRBV6-3 and TRBJ1-1, with D possibly TRBD1 on 5 matching bases. Sequencing used peripheral blood. The origin of this receptor is a human donor in a cohort sampled during active COVID-19. The CDR3, as DNA: TGTGCCAGCAGTTACTCGACCGGGGAGGGGGCTTTCTTT. Translation: CASSYSTGEGAFF.